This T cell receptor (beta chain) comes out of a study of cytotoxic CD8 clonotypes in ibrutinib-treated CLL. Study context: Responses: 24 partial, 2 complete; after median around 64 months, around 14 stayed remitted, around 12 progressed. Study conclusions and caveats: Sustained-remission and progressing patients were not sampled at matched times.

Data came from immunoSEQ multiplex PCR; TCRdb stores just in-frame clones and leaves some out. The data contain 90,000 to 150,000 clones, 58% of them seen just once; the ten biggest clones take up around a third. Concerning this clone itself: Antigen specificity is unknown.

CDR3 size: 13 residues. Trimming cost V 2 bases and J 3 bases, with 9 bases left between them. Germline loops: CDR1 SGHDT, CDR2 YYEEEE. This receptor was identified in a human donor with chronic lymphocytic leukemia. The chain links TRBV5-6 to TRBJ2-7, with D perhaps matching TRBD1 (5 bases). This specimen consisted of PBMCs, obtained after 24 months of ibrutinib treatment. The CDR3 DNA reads TGTGCCAGCAGCTTCCCAGGGATCTACGAGCAGTACTTC. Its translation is CASSFPGIYEQYF.